The subject of this entry is one T cell receptor (beta chain). Its specificity is not known. These data belong to a study of T cell repertoires in cytomegalovirus infection. Study at large: CMV infection and matching HLA type were both indicated by public TCR beta signatures. Study-wide findings and caveats: Individuals carrying CMV plus the relevant HLA were identified by cumulative frequency of public TCR beta families.

The CDR3 covers 14 residues. Germline trimming cut 6 bases from V and 5 bases from J; bases unmatched to any gene: 7. Germline CDR1 is MNHNY and CDR2 is SVGAGI (reference sequence). TCRdb itself ran the reads through MiXCR, one entry per CDR3 protein. The sample has about 740,000 distinct CDR3 sequences, 35% to 45% seen once. Sequencing was done on a sample of PBMCs. The sequence derives from a human donor in good health (CMV status not recorded). Some clones in this sample may be carry-over from other donors' samples. The chain couples TRBV6-6 to TRBJ1-3; TRBD1 agrees at 7 bases. The CDR3 is CASRRQGSRNTIYF. The CDR3 nucleotides are TGTGCCAGCAGGAGACAGGGTTCTAGAAACACCATATATTTT.